Each of the 9 T cell receptor beta chains below was sequenced from the same sample in a study of blood T cell repertoires in COVID-19. Profiled with immunoSEQ multiplex PCR; TCRdb holds only in-frame clones, not every one. The sample has 380,000 or so clones; 80% to 90% are singletons. The sample was peripheral blood. All receptors come from a man aged 35 to 55 with acute or convalescent COVID-19.

J is TRBJ1-1 and V is TRBV15, with 7 bases aligning to TRBD1. With V trimmed by 3 bases and J by 1 base, 5 bases remained unmatched. Germline V gene lookup returns CDR1 LNHNV and CDR2 YYDKDF (reference sequence). The CDR3 has 15 residues. CDR3 in DNA: TGTGCCACCAGCAGGGGAGGACAGGAGAACACTGAAGCTTTCTTT. Translated, it gives CATSRGGQENTEAFF.

The chain uses TRBV9 and TRBJ2-2, with D maybe TRBD2 (6 bases). Germline assignment: CDR1 SGDLS and CDR2 YYNGEE. The CDR3 totals 16 residues. V lost 6 bases and J 4 bases, leaving 19 bases between the germline ends. CDR3 nucleotide sequence: TGTGCCAGCACTCGCGGGACCCTCCTGCCCACCGGGGAGCTGTTTTTT. As protein: CASTRGTLLPTGELFF.

The gene calls are TRBV28 and TRBJ1-5; TRBD1 matches at 7 bases. CDR3 length: 13 residues. V lost 3 bases and J lost 13; bases outside the gene matches: 9. Germline V gene lookup returns CDR1 MDHEN and CDR2 SYDVKM. The CDR3 protein is CASSLDRLEAQHF. CDR3 bases: TGTGCCAGCAGTTTGGACAGGCTAGAGGCGCAGCATTTT.

The chain has TRBV6-2 or TRBV6-3 and TRBJ1-1, with TRBD1 as a possible D gene (6 bases). This CDR3 has 15 residues. From germline, CDR1 is MNHEY and CDR2 SVGEGT. V lost 4 bases and J 5 bases, leaving 17 bases between the germline ends. The CDR3 DNA reads TGTGCCAGCAGTTGGATGGGGGCGGGAGAGACTGAAGCTTTCTTT. It is translated as CASSWMGAGETEAFF.

The chain joins TRBV5-6 to TRBJ1-4; 7 nucleotides line up with TRBD1. The J segment lost 5 bases and the V segment lost 5 bases, leaving 3 bases of the junction unmatched. The CDR3 has 13 residues. Germline V lookup: CDR1 SGHDT, CDR2 YYEEEE. The CDR3 reads CASSYRGNEKLFF. CDR3 coding DNA: TGTGCCAGCAGTTACAGGGGAAATGAAAAACTGTTTTTT.

This clone has only one observation. The CDR3, as DNA: TGTGCCAGCAATCCGGACAGGGCAAGCGGGGAGCTGTTTTTT. This gives the protein CASNPDRASGELFF. V gene TRBV9 combines with J gene TRBJ2-2, with 8 bases fitting TRBD1. The CDR3 consists of 14 residues. Trimming removed 6 bases from V and 7 bases from J; junction bases left unmatched: 8. Germline assignment: CDR1 SGDLS and CDR2 YYNGEE.

The chain couples TRBV6-4 to TRBJ1-6; perhaps TRBD1 as D (5 bases). Trimming removed 4 bases from V and 10 bases from J, with 17 bases in between. Germline values: CDR1 MRHNA, CDR2 SNTAGT. The CDR3 is 15 residues long. This chain's CDR3 is CASSGPDRGNSPLHF. The DNA for the CDR3 is TGTGCCAGCAGTGGTCCCGACCGGGGGAACTCACCCCTCCACTTT.

V is TRBV28 and J is TRBJ1-5; 9 bases agree with TRBD1. Germline V gene lookup returns CDR1 MDHEN and CDR2 SYDVKM. V trimming: 3 bases; J trimming: 0 bases; junction bases outside the gene matches: 3. This CDR3 has 16 residues. The CDR3 reads CASSFRDRASNQPQHF. CDR3 DNA: TGTGCCAGCAGTTTCCGGGACAGGGCTAGCAATCAGCCCCAGCATTTT.

The CDR3 protein is CASSYSPGGDEQFF. The DNA of the CDR3 is TGTGCCAGCAGTTACTCTCCAGGGGGTGATGAGCAGTTCTTC. This chain links TRBV6-5 with TRBJ2-1; 7 bases agree with TRBD1. J gave up 8 bases and V 0 bases, and 4 bases lay outside the gene matches. The CDR3 loop spans 14 amino acids. The V gene's germline CDR1 is MNHEY and CDR2 SVGAGI.